One sample yielded the 22 T cell receptor beta chains listed below, sequenced in a study of cytomegalovirus exposure and HLA in healthy donors. PCR was performed using 60 Vbeta and 13 Jbeta primers. Measured with immunoSEQ multiplex PCR; TCRdb has only the in-frame clones, and not every one. The table lists about 120,000 clones, roughly 72% of them singletons. Sequenced input: PBMCs. Receptors originate from a middle-aged man in good health and CMV-seropositive.

The table lists this clone with a count of one. The rearrangement links TRBV6-6 to TRBJ2-7; 8 bases map to TRBD1. Germline-derived CDR1 and CDR2 are MNHNY and SVGAGI (reference sequence). Trimming took 5 bases from V and 2 from J; bases not matched to a gene: 8. The CDR3 spans 15 residues. The CDR3 reads CASSRQGRGPYEQYF. The CDR3 DNA reads as TGTGCCAGCAGTCGACAGGGGCGAGGTCCCTACGAGCAGTACTTC.

The rearrangement links TRBV5-4 to TRBJ2-1; D possibly corresponds to TRBD1 (6 bases). The ends were cut back, 4 bases at V and 9 bases at J, with 20 bases in the middle. The germline CDR1 and CDR2 sequences are SGHNT and YYREEE (reference sequence). The CDR3 extends over 15 amino acids. CDR3 loop: CASSPGQQGDTEQFF. The CDR3 nucleotides are TGTGCCAGCAGCCCGGGACAACAGGGAGACACTGAGCAGTTCTTC.

The chain is built from TRBV11-2 and TRBJ2-1; 8 bases are a match to TRBD2. The J segment lost 8 bases and the V segment lost 5 bases, leaving 8 bases of the junction unmatched. There are 14 residues in the CDR3. Germline values: CDR1 SGHAT, CDR2 FQNNGV. The DNA for the CDR3 is TGTGCCAGCAGCAGCGGGAGTGTAATCCATGAGCAGTTCTTC. It yields the protein CASSSGSVIHEQFF.

This clone was detected only once. V gene TRBV2 combines with J gene TRBJ1-2; 11 nucleotides agree with TRBD1. Looked up from germline, CDR1 is SNHLY and CDR2 is FYNNEI. This CDR3 is 14 amino acids long. Losses at the gene ends were 4 bases for V and 4 bases for J; bases not matched to a gene: 2. Here the CDR3 DNA reads TGTGCCAGCAGTGGGGGACAGGGGGGCTATGGCTACACCTTC. It translates to CASSGGQGGYGYTF.

The chain has TRBV6-1 and TRBJ1-2; D is possibly TRBD1 (6 bases). Trimming stripped 10 bases from V and 6 bases from J, with 18 bases between. The CDR3 consists of 13 residues. The germline V gene encodes CDR1 MNHNS and CDR2 SASEGT. The CDR3 spells CAIKPRQGNGYTF. The CDR3 nucleotides are TGTGCCATCAAGCCTCGTCAGGGGAATGGCTACACCTTC.

This chain joins TRBV13 and TRBJ2-5, with D unresolved. Germline-derived CDR1 and CDR2 are PRHDT and FYEKMQ (reference sequence). The ends were cut back, 2 bases at V and 5 bases at J, with 12 bases in the middle. The CDR3 covers 14 residues. The CDR3 loop reads CASSLYSPRETQYF. The CDR3 DNA reads TGTGCCAGCAGCTTATATTCCCCCAGGGAGACCCAGTACTTC.

DNA of the CDR3: TGTGCCAGCAGCCCCCTTAGGGGGAGGGCTAGCACAGATACGCAGTATTTT. Protein sequence: CASSPLRGRASTDTQYF. The chain joins TRBV9 to TRBJ2-3; a weak D match, TRBD2 (7 bases). The CDR3 is 17 residues long. The V end was cut by 4 bases, the J end by 0 bases, with 18 bases between. Germline V gives CDR1 SGDLS, CDR2 YYNGEE.

This clone was observed a single time. The V call is TRBV2, the J call TRBJ1-5; D unclear. V gave up 4 bases and J gave up 2 bases, with 6 bases separating them. The CDR3 runs 13 residues. Germline V gives CDR1 SNHLY, CDR2 FYNNEI. The CDR3: CASSGAGNQPQHF. The CDR3 DNA reads as TGTGCCAGCAGTGGGGCAGGCAATCAGCCCCAGCATTTT. Drawing the rest from reference TRBV2 and TRBJ1-5, the complete variable domain is EPEVTQTPSHQVTQMGQEVILRCVPISNHLYFYWYRQILGQKVEFLVSFYNNEISEKSEIFDDQFSVERPDGSNFTLKIRSTKLEDSAMYFCASSGAGNQPQHFGDGTRLSIL.

This clone has more than one count but fewer than ten. V gene TRBV6-6 combines with J gene TRBJ1-3, with 9 bases fitting TRBD1. The trim removed 8 bases at V and 0 bases at J, leaving 8 bases unmatched. The CDR3 extends over 16 amino acids. Germline V gene lookup returns CDR1 MNHNY and CDR2 SVGAGI (reference sequence). In DNA, the CDR3 is TGTGCCAGCGGGGACAGGGTTTTGAGCTCTGGAAACACCATATATTTT. Encoded protein: CASGDRVLSSGNTIYF.

A single count supports this clone. This sequence joins TRBV6-6 and TRBJ2-2, with TRBD1 identical over 7 bases. V lost 10 bases, J lost 4 bases, and 9 bases stayed unmatched. The CDR3 runs 14 residues. Germline V gene sequence: CDR1 MNHNY, CDR2 SVGAGI (reference sequence). The CDR3 reads CATRTTGSTGELFF. The CDR3 DNA reads as TGTGCCACCAGAACGACAGGGAGCACCGGGGAGCTGTTTTTT.

The chain uses TRBV5-1 and TRBJ2-5; D call uncertain. The J call may be wrong; the DNA end is better matched by TRBJ2-7. The CDR3 has 14 residues. Germline CDR1 and CDR2: SGHRS and YFSETQ. The CDR3 sequence: CASSLEQLSYEQYF. DNA of the CDR3: TGCGCCAGCAGCTTGGAACAGTTATCCTACGAGCAGTACTTC.

This clone appeared a single time. The CDR3 coding sequence is TGTGCCAGCAGCGTAGGGGCCGCAACTAATGAAAAACTGTTTTTT. Amino acids: CASSVGAATNEKLFF. V is TRBV9 and J is TRBJ1-4; D is unresolved. The germline CDR1 and CDR2 sequences are SGDLS and YYNGEE. The CDR3 totals 15 residues. The V and J ends lost 0 bases and 0 bases respectively, with 6 bases between them. Complete variable domain (other parts from reference TRBV9 and TRBJ1-4): DSGVTQTPKHLITATGQRVTLRCSPRSGDLSVYWYQQSLDQGLQFLIQYYNGEERAKGNILERFSAQQFPDLHSELNLSSLELGDSALYFCASSVGAATNEKLFFGSGTQLSVL.

The chain carries TRBV9 and TRBJ2-2; 7 bases line up with TRBD2. V was clipped by 4 bases and J by 2 bases; unmatched bases: 5. The CDR3 has 15 residues. CDR1 is SGDLS, CDR2 YYNGEE, per germline. CDR3 DNA: TGTGCCAGCAGCTACGGACTAGGTAACACCGGGGAGCTGTTTTTT. Encoded protein: CASSYGLGNTGELFF.

The chain uses TRBV5-1 and TRBJ2-1, with D tentatively TRBD1 (6 bases). The CDR3 spans 16 residues. Trimming took off 4 bases at V and 7 bases at J, with 21 bases between the two ends. In germline, CDR1 is SGHRS, CDR2 YFSETQ. This chain's CDR3 is CASSPRRAGAGNEQFF. CDR3 sequence (DNA): TGCGCCAGCAGCCCCCGGCGGGCAGGGGCCGGGAATGAGCAGTTCTTC. Full variable domain (rest looked up from reference TRBV5-1 and TRBJ2-1): KAGVTQTPRYLIKTRGQQVTLSCSPISGHRSVSWYQQTPGQGLQFLFEYFSETQRNKGNFPGRFSGRQFSNSRSEMNVSTLELGDSALYLCASSPRRAGAGNEQFFGPGTRLTVL.

This chain connects TRBV30 to TRBJ1-2; a weak D match, TRBD1 (5 bases). From germline, CDR1 is GTSNPN and CDR2 SVGIG (reference sequence). The V gene lost 4 bases and the J gene lost 4 bases, with 19 bases spanning the gap. This CDR3 contains 15 residues. The DNA of the CDR3 is TGTGCCTGGACTGACCGGGGGGACGGGGGCTATGGCTACACCTTC. As protein: CAWTDRGDGGYGYTF.

The chain is built from TRBV2 and TRBJ1-1, with 8 bases that match TRBD1. With V trimmed by 6 bases and J by 0 bases, 3 bases remained unmatched. The CDR3 length is 14 residues. The germline gives CDR1 SNHLY, CDR2 FYNNEI. The CDR3 protein is CASRYRGLNTEAFF. In DNA form, the CDR3 reads TGTGCCAGCAGGTACAGGGGGTTGAACACTGAAGCTTTCTTT.

The chain has TRBV6-6 and TRBJ1-1; D unresolved. Trimming stripped 6 bases from V and 6 bases from J, with 20 bases between. The CDR3 is 15 amino acids. Per germline, CDR1 MNHNY and CDR2 SVGAGI (reference sequence). The chain's CDR3 is CASRLSQGEVAEAFF. The DNA for the CDR3 is TGTGCCAGCAGACTATCTCAAGGAGAGGTGGCTGAAGCTTTCTTT.

This clone was detected a few times. The chain employs TRBV27 and TRBJ2-1; tentatively, D is TRBD2 (5 bases). V was pared by 3 bases and J by 7 bases, with 10 bases between. This CDR3 has 13 residues. Germline lookup yields CDR1 MNHEY and CDR2 SMNVEV (reference sequence). Here the CDR3 reads CASSLIGGNEQFF. The CDR3 DNA reads as TGTGCCAGCAGTTTGATAGGCGGGAATGAGCAGTTCTTC.

The chain recombines TRBV11-1 with TRBJ2-3; TRBD1 agrees at 9 bases. The CDR3 extends over 15 amino acids. CDR1 is SGHAT and CDR2 is FQDESV in the germline V gene (reference sequence). With 3 bases clipped from V and 4 bases from J, the junction kept 5 bases outside the gene matches. Here the CDR3 DNA reads TGTGCCAGCAGCTTGGTGCGGACAGGGGCAGATACGCAGTATTTT. Its translation: CASSLVRTGADTQYF.

The CDR3 bases are TGTGCCAGCAGCTTGGAACTAGCGGGAGGGCAAGAGACCCAGTACTTC. It codes for CASSLELAGGQETQYF. The rearrangement uses TRBV5-4 and TRBJ2-5; 13 bases match TRBD2. The germline CDR1 and CDR2 sequences are SGHNT and YYREEE (reference sequence). The CDR3 consists of 16 residues. The V and J ends lost 0 bases and 2 bases, in that order; junction bases with no gene match: 1.

V and J are TRBV2 and TRBJ1-2, with D possibly being TRBD1 (6 bases). CDR3 length: 14 amino acids. Per germline, CDR1 SNHLY and CDR2 FYNNEI. Trimming stripped 5 bases from V and 0 bases from J, with 10 bases between. CDR3 sequence reads: CASSRTDANYGYTF. CDR3 in DNA: TGTGCCAGCAGTAGGACAGATGCTAACTATGGCTACACCTTC.

The rearrangement joins TRBV7-8 to TRBJ2-3; TRBD1 matches at 8 bases. Germline CDR1 SGHVS, CDR2 FQNEAQ. Trimming cost V 2 bases and J 0 bases; bases outside gene matches: 7. CDR3 size: 17 residues. CDR3: CASSLKGGQGSTDTQYF. The CDR3, as DNA: TGTGCCAGCAGCTTAAAAGGCGGACAGGGCAGCACAGATACGCAGTATTTT.